A selection of T cell receptor beta chains follows, all from one sample in a study of regulatory T cells in long-lasting Graves disease. TCRdb re-derived calls from the multiplex PCR reads in MiXCR, one entry per CDR3 protein. The profile shows about 430,000 distinct CDR3 sequences, about 15% of them singletons. The sample was also reused in another study, on T cells in Graves' hyperthyroidism and ophthalmopathy.

The specimen comprised peripheral blood mononuclear cells (PBMCs), sampled at new diagnosis, from a patient treated with antithyroid drugs. The receptors shown here come from a woman in her forties with Graves disease. Each CDR3 is given with its conserved first and last residue. D genes are given only for firm matches. Expanded clones are given a class, and other clones once, few, many or no size at all.

D gene: TRBD1
clone size: few
V gene: TRBV7-8
J gene: TRBJ2-2
CDR3 DNA: TGTGCTACCAGGGGGACAGGGAACACCGGGGAGCTGTTTTTT
CDR3 protein: CATRGTGNTGELFF

D gene: TRBD1
clone size: -
V gene: TRBV6-2/TRBV6-3
J gene: TRBJ1-2
CDR3 DNA: TGTGCCAGCAGGGGACAGGAACTTGGCTACACCTTC
CDR3 protein: CASRGQELGYTF

D gene: TRBD2
clone size: few
V gene: TRBV15
J gene: TRBJ2-7
CDR3 DNA: TGTGCCACCAGCAGGGCATTGGCGGGAGAGGGCGAGCAGTACTTC
CDR3 protein: CATSRALAGEGEQYF

D gene: -
clone size: -
V gene: TRBV29-1
J gene: TRBJ2-1
CDR3 DNA: TGCAGCGCCCTTCCGGGGACGGGCGGGCGCGGCTCCTACAATGAGCAGTTCTTC
CDR3 protein: CSALPGTGGRGSYNEQFF

D gene: TRBD1
clone size: many
V gene: TRBV2
J gene: TRBJ1-2
CDR3 DNA: TGCGCCAGCAGTGGGGACAGTAACTATGGCTACACCTTC
CDR3 protein: CASSGDSNYGYTF

D gene: TRBD2
clone size: -
V gene: TRBV20-1
J gene: TRBJ2-1
CDR3 DNA: TGCAGTCAAGGACTAGCGGGGTTCAATGAGCAGTTCTTC
CDR3 protein: CSQGLAGFNEQFF

D gene: -
clone size: few
V gene: TRBV10-2
J gene: TRBJ1-2
CDR3 DNA: TGCGCCAGCAGTGATGACGGCTATGGCTACACCTTC
CDR3 protein: CASSDDGYGYTF

D gene: -
clone size: few
V gene: TRBV7-2
J gene: TRBJ1-1
CDR3 DNA: TGTGCCAACTCAAAGGGGAACACTGAAGCTTTCTTT
CDR3 protein: CANSKGNTEAFF

D gene: -
clone size: many
V gene: TRBV11-3
J gene: TRBJ1-2
CDR3 DNA: TGTGCCAGCAGCTTCTCCAAGGATGATAACTATGGCTACACCTTC
CDR3 protein: CASSFSKDDNYGYTF

D gene: TRBD2
clone size: many
V gene: TRBV24-1
J gene: TRBJ2-5
CDR3 DNA: TGTGCCACCAGCCCGACCGGGACTAGCGGGAGAGAGACCCAGTACTTC
CDR3 protein: CATSPTGTSGRETQYF

D gene: TRBD1
clone size: many
V gene: TRBV28
J gene: TRBJ2-3
CDR3 DNA: TGTGCCAGCAGTCTAAGGGACAGGCTCCCCCCTACAGATACGCAGTATTTT
CDR3 protein: CASSLRDRLPPTDTQYF

D gene: TRBD2
clone size: few
V gene: TRBV20-1
J gene: TRBJ2-1
CDR3 DNA: TGCAGTGCTAGAGAGAAGGGCGGGAGATACAATGAGCAGTTCTTC
CDR3 protein: CSAREKGGRYNEQFF

D gene: -
clone size: -
V gene: TRBV6-1
J gene: TRBJ1-1
CDR3 DNA: TGTGCCAGCAGAAATAGACAGGAGGAAGCTTTCTTT
CDR3 protein: CASRNRQEEAFF

D gene: -
clone size: -
V gene: TRBV11-2
J gene: TRBJ2-1
CDR3 DNA: TGTGCCAGCAGCTTAGACCCAGGCGGACAGCAGTTCTTC
CDR3 protein: CASSLDPGGQQFF

D gene: -
clone size: few
V gene: TRBV5-1
J gene: TRBJ2-7
CDR3 DNA: TGCGCCAGCAGCCCCCTGGGCGGGAACTACGAGCAGTACTTC
CDR3 protein: CASSPLGGNYEQYF

D gene: TRBD2
clone size: -
V gene: TRBV5-1
J gene: TRBJ2-7
CDR3 DNA: TGCGCCAGCAGCAAGCAAGTGGGAGGGCCCTCGGGCGAGCAGTACTTC
CDR3 protein: CASSKQVGGPSGEQYF

D gene: -
clone size: few
V gene: TRBV6-1
J gene: TRBJ2-1
CDR3 DNA: TGTGCCAGCAGAAAGGTGGAGGGAGGCTACAATGAGCAGTTCTTC
CDR3 protein: CASRKVEGGYNEQFF

D gene: -
clone size: -
V gene: TRBV7-2
J gene: TRBJ2-7
CDR3 DNA: TGTGCCAGCAGCTTAGTTCTAGGCGAGCAGTACTTC
CDR3 protein: CASSLVLGEQYF

D gene: -
clone size: many
V gene: TRBV28
J gene: TRBJ1-5
CDR3 DNA: TGTGCCAGCAGCCCTCACGAGATGGGCAATCAGCCCCAGCATTTT
CDR3 protein: CASSPHEMGNQPQHF

D gene: -
clone size: many
V gene: TRBV27
J gene: TRBJ2-2
CDR3 DNA: TGTGCCAGCAGTTTTTCGACAGGGAACACCGGGGAGCTGTTTTTT
CDR3 protein: CASSFSTGNTGELFF

D gene: -
clone size: many
V gene: TRBV6-1
J gene: TRBJ2-7
CDR3 DNA: TGTGCCAGCGAATCGGACAGATCCTACGAGCAGTACTTC
CDR3 protein: CASESDRSYEQYF

D gene: TRBD1
clone size: few
V gene: TRBV6-1
J gene: TRBJ1-6
CDR3 DNA: TGTGCCAGCAGTGAAGTACCCGGACAGGGCAGCTCACCCCTCCACTTT
CDR3 protein: CASSEVPGQGSSPLHF

D gene: -
clone size: many
V gene: TRBV2
J gene: TRBJ2-3
CDR3 DNA: TGTGCCAGCAGTGCGGCCCTCGGCGGAAGCACAGATACGCAGTATTTT
CDR3 protein: CASSAALGGSTDTQYF